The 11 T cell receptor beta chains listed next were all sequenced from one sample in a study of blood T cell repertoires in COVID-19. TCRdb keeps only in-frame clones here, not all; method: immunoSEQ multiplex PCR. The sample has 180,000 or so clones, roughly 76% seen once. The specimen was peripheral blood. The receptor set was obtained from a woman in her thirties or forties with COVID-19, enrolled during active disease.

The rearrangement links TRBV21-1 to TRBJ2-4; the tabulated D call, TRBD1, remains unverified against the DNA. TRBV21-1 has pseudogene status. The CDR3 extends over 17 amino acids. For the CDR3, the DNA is TGTGCCAGCAGCAAAGGACAGTCCCTGCCGGCCAAAAACATTCAGTACTTC. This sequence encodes CASSKGQSLPAKNIQYF.

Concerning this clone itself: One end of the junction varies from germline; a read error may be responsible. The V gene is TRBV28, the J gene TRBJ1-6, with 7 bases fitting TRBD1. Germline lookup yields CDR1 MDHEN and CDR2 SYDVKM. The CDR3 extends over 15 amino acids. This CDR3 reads CASRLSQGENSPLHF. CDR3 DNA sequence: TGTGCCAGCAGGTTATCTCAGGGGGAAAATTCACCCCTCCACTTT.

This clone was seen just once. Written as DNA, the CDR3 is TGTGCCAGCACCCCTTTGGGGGCGGGAGGGCTTAGCACAGATACGCAGTATTTT. Translation: CASTPLGAGGLSTDTQYF. The chain links TRBV28 to TRBJ2-3, with 9 bases aligning to TRBD2. The germline CDR1 and CDR2 sequences are MDHEN and SYDVKM. This CDR3 is built from 18 residues. Trimming took 7 bases from V and 0 from J; bases not matched to a gene: 14. Variable domain in full (rest from reference TRBV28 and TRBJ2-3): DVKVTQSSRYLVKRTGEKVFLECVQDMDHENMFWYRQDPGLGLRLIYFSYDVKMKEKGDIPEGYSVSREKKERFSLILESASTNQTSMYLCASTPLGAGGLSTDTQYFGPGTRLTVL.

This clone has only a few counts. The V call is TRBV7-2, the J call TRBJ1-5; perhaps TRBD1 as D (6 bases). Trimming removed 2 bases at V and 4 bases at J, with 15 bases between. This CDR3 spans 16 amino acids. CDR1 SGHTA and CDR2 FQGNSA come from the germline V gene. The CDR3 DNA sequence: TGTGCCAGCAGCTTAAGTCCACAGGGATTTAATCAGCCCCAGCATTTT. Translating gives CASSLSPQGFNQPQHF.

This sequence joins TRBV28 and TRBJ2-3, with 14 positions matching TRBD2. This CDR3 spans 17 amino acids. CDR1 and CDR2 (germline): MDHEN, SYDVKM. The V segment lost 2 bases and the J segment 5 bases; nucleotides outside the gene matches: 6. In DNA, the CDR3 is TGTGCCAGCAGTTTAGGGACTAGCGGGAGCATCCTAGATACGCAGTATTTT. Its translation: CASSLGTSGSILDTQYF.

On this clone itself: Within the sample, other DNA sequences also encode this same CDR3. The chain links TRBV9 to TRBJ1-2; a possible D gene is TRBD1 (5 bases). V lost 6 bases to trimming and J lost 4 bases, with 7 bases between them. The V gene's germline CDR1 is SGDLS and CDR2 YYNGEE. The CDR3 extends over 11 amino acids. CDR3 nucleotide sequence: TGTGCCAGCACCCAGGGCTATGGCTACACCTTC. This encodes CASTQGYGYTF.

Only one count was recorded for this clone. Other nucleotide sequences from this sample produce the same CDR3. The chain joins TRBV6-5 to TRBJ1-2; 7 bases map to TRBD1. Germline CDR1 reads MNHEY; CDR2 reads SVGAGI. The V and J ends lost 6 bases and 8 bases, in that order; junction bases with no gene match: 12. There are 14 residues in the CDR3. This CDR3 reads CASRARDRGLGYTF. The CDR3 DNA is TGTGCCAGCAGGGCCCGGGACAGAGGCCTAGGCTACACCTTC.

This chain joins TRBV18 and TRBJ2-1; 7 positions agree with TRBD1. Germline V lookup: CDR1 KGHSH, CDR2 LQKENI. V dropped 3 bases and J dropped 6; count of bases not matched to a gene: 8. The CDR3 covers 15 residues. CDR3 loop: CASSPPLDRVNEQFF. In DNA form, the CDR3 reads TGTGCCAGCTCACCCCCTTTAGACAGGGTCAATGAGCAGTTCTTC.

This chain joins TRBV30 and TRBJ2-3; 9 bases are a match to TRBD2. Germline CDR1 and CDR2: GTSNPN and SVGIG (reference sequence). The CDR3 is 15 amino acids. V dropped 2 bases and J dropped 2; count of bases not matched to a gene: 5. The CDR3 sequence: CAWSSGGKNTDTQYF. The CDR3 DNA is TGTGCCTGGAGTAGCGGGGGGAAAAACACAGATACGCAGTATTTT.

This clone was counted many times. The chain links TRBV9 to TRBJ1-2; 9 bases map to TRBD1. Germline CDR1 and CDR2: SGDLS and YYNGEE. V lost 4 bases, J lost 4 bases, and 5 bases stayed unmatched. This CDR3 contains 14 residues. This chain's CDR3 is CASSFQTGGYGYTF. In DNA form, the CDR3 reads TGTGCCAGCAGCTTCCAGACAGGGGGCTATGGCTACACCTTC. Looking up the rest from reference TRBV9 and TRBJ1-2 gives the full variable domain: DSGVTQTPKHLITATGQRVTLRCSPRSGDLSVYWYQQSLDQGLQFLIQYYNGEERAKGNILERFSAQQFPDLHSELNLSSLELGDSALYFCASSFQTGGYGYTFGSGTRLTVV.

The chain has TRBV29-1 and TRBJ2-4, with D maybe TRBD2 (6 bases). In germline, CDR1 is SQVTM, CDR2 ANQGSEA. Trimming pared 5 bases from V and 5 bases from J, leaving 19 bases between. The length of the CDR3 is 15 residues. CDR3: CSVSIPPSDENIQYF. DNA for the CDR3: TGCAGCGTTTCCATCCCCCCTAGCGACGAAAACATTCAGTACTTC.